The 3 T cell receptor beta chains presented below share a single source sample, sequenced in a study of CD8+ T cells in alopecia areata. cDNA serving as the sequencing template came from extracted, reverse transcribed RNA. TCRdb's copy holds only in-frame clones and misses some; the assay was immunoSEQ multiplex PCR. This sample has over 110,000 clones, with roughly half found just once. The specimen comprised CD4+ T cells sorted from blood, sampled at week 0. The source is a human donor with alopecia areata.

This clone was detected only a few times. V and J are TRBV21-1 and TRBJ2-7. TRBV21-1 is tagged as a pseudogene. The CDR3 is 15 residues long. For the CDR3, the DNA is TGTGCCAGCAGCAAGGACCCACAAGAGATCTCCGAGCAGTACTTC. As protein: CASSKDPQEISEQYF.

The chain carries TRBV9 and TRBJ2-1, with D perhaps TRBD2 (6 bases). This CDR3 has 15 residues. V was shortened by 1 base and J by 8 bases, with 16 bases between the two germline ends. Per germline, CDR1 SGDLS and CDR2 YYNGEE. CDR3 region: CASSVRAGTRDEQFF. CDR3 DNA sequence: TGTGCCAGCAGCGTAAGGGCGGGAACGAGAGATGAGCAGTTCTTC.

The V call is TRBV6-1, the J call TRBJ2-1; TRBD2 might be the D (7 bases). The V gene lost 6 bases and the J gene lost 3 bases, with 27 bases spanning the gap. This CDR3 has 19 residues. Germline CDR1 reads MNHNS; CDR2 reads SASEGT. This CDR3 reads CASSERGKGSGSVYNEQFF. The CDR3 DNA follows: TGTGCCAGCAGCGAAAGGGGGAAGGGTAGCGGGTCCGTCTACAATGAGCAGTTCTTC.